The 5 T cell receptor beta chains reported below all come from one sample, sequenced in a study of blood T cell repertoires in COVID-19. Profiling relied on immunoSEQ multiplex PCR, and the TCRdb table lists in-frame clones only, not all of them. The sample yields about 110,000 clones, approximately 90% seen once. Sequencing was carried out using peripheral blood. The receptors stem from a human donor in a cohort sampled during active COVID-19.

Points on this clone: The same CDR3 is also encoded by other DNA sequences in this sample. The genes are TRBV5-1 and TRBJ2-5; D call uncertain. The length of the CDR3 is 11 residues. Germline CDR1 is SGHRS and CDR2 is YFSETQ. The V end was cut by 3 bases, the J end by 2 bases, with 2 bases between. CDR3 nucleotide sequence: TGCGCCAGCAGCTCACAAGAGACCCAGTACTTC. Amino acids: CASSSQETQYF.

For the CDR3, the DNA is TGCAGTGCTAGTATCGGGTACGGAGGGATAACGCTTCGGGTGAATGAGCAGTTCTTC. This gives the protein CSASIGYGGITLRVNEQFF. This chain connects TRBV20-1 to TRBJ2-1; possible D gene TRBD2, 6 bases. From germline, CDR1 is DFQATT and CDR2 SNEGSKA (reference sequence). The V gene lost 3 bases and the J gene lost 7 bases, with 31 bases spanning the gap. This CDR3 comprises 19 residues.

The genes are TRBV7-3 and TRBJ2-7; 12 bases are a match to TRBD1. The CDR3 consists of 16 residues. Germline V gene sequence: CDR1 SGHTA, CDR2 FQGTGA. J was trimmed by 6 bases and V by 5 bases; bases with no gene match: 11. CDR3 sequence: CASSLSRGTGGGEQYF. The CDR3 coding sequence is TGTGCCAGCAGCCTTAGTCGGGGGACAGGGGGCGGCGAGCAGTACTTC.

This chain links TRBV10-1 with TRBJ1-2; D uncertain. There are 12 residues in the CDR3. CDR1 and CDR2 (germline): WNHNN, SYGVQD (reference sequence). Trimming left V 4 bases short and J 4 bases short, with 7 bases between. CDR3 coding DNA: TGCGCCAGCAGTGTTAACAGCTATGGCTACACCTTC. This codes for CASSVNSYGYTF.

The chain employs TRBV5-4 and TRBJ1-6; D unclear. The CDR3 contains 12 residues. Germline loops: CDR1 SGHNT, CDR2 YYREEE (reference sequence). V dropped 5 bases and J dropped 7 bases, with 7 bases sitting between them. CDR3 coding DNA: TGTGCCAGCAGTAATTCGAATTCACCCCTCCACTTT. Protein product: CASSNSNSPLHF.